This T cell receptor beta chain was sequenced for a study of blood T cell repertoires in COVID-19. The ends were cut back, 6 bases at V and 0 bases at J, with 12 bases in the middle. CDR3 length: 15 amino acids. CDR1 is MDHEN and CDR2 is SYDVKM in the germline V gene. As handled by the study authors: Reference gene primers were amplified, and this amplification served to estimate nucleated cell counts. The assay was immunoSEQ multiplex PCR, and TCRdb's table has in-frame clones only and misses some. D and trimming come from the DNA, and the V and J calls and clone size come from that table. The sample has fewer than 250,000 clones, just under 85% seen once.

The sequenced sample consisted of peripheral blood. J is TRBJ2-1 and V is TRBV28, with D possibly TRBD1 on 6 matching bases. This receptor was identified in a woman aged 65 to 85 with active or convalescent COVID-19. The CDR3 here is CASSKGESSYNEQFF. In nucleotides, the CDR3 is TGTGCCAGCAGCAAGGGGGAGAGCTCCTACAATGAGCAGTTCTTC.